These 14 T cell receptor beta chains came from one sample sequenced in a study of blood T cell repertoires in COVID-19. TCRdb's table, derived via immunoSEQ multiplex PCR, lists solely in-frame clones and lacks some. The data show some 240,000 clones, about 93% seen once. The material sequenced was peripheral blood. Receptor source: a man between 60 and 70 years old with COVID-19, enrolled during active disease.

The V gene is TRBV3-1 (or the pseudogene TRBV3-2), the J gene TRBJ1-2, with TRBD1 identical over 7 bases. Unmatched junction bases numbered 4, after V lost 4 bases and J lost 2 bases. The CDR3 runs to 14 residues. Germline values: CDR1 LGHDT, CDR2 YNNKEL (reference sequence). CDR3 protein: CASSPAGGNYGYTF. CDR3 in DNA: TGTGCCAGCAGCCCAGCAGGGGGGAACTATGGCTACACCTTC.

Notes on this clone: A read error may produce the germline difference seen at one junction end. Other DNA sequences in this sample translate to the same CDR3. The chain links TRBV7-9 to TRBJ1-1; no reliable D call. The V gene's germline CDR1 is SEHNR and CDR2 FQNEAQ (reference sequence). The CDR3 totals 13 residues. DNA for the CDR3: TGTGCCAGCAGTTTAGATATGAACACTGAAGCTTTCTTT. Translating gives CASSLDMNTEAFF.

The V gene is TRBV18, the J gene TRBJ1-1, with D possibly being TRBD1 (5 bases). The germline V gene has CDR1 KGHSH and CDR2 LQKENI. CDR3 length equals 17 residues. With 0 bases removed from V and 2 bases from J, the gap between germline ends came to 16 bases. Written as DNA, the CDR3 is TGTGCCAGCTCACCACCACTGGGGGGGACTCATAACACTGAAGCTTTCTTT. Translating it yields CASSPPLGGTHNTEAFF.

The rearrangement uses TRBV6-2 or TRBV6-3 and TRBJ2-1, with D perhaps matching TRBD1 (6 bases). This CDR3 contains 14 residues. Germline lookup yields CDR1 MNHEY and CDR2 SVGEGT. Trimming cost V 5 bases and J 9 bases, with 17 bases left between them. For the CDR3, the DNA is TGTGCCAGCAGTGACCTACAGGGTCTCGTTGAGCAGTTCTTC. Translated: CASSDLQGLVEQFF.

Regarding this clone: The sample holds other DNA sequences that translate to the same CDR3. J is TRBJ1-3 and V is TRBV18; D not certain. The V end lost 2 bases, the J end lost 0 bases, and 5 bases lay between the germline ends. The CDR3 length is 14 residues. Germline V CDR1 and CDR2: KGHSH, LQKENI. CDR3 nucleotide sequence: TGTGCCAGCTCACCAAACAGCTCTGGAAACACCATATATTTT. Protein product: CASSPNSSGNTIYF.

J is TRBJ1-2 and V is TRBV12-3 or TRBV12-4; 8 bases line up with TRBD1. The CDR3 has 12 residues. Trimming removed 6 bases from V and 6 bases from J; junction bases left unmatched: 3. CDR3 region: CASRGQVNGYTF. The CDR3 DNA sequence: TGTGCCAGCAGGGGACAGGTTAATGGCTACACCTTC.

This chain joins TRBV9 and TRBJ2-1, with TRBD1 identical over 8 bases. This CDR3 is built from 17 residues. V lost 3 bases, J lost 4 bases, and 12 bases stayed unmatched. Germline V CDR1 and CDR2: SGDLS, YYNGEE. The CDR3 spells CASSALSGTGVYNEQFF. The CDR3 DNA follows: TGTGCCAGCAGCGCCCTATCCGGGACAGGAGTATACAATGAGCAGTTCTTC.

The chain is built from TRBV5-4 and TRBJ1-1; no firm D call. V was shortened by 4 bases and J by 9 bases, with 13 bases between the two germline ends. CDR1 is SGHNT, CDR2 YYREEE, per germline (reference sequence). The CDR3 is made up of 12 amino acids. The CDR3 DNA reads TGTGCCAGCAGCCCGAGAGGGTCTCAAGCTTTCTTT. This codes for CASSPRGSQAFF.

The chain has TRBV12-5 and TRBJ2-1; 10 nucleotides agree with TRBD2. V lost 7 bases, J lost 6 bases, and 9 bases stayed unmatched. Per the germline V gene, CDR1 is LGHNT and CDR2 is FRNRAP. The CDR3 totals 15 residues. The CDR3 protein is CASALSGRASNEQFF. CDR3 in DNA: TGTGCTAGTGCTCTGAGCGGGAGGGCCAGCAATGAGCAGTTCTTC.

The chain carries TRBV10-1 and TRBJ2-3, with D perhaps TRBD1 (6 bases). Trimming took off 4 bases at V and 7 bases at J, with 24 bases between the two ends. The V gene's germline CDR1 is WNHNN and CDR2 SYGVQD (reference sequence). The CDR3 sequence is 17 residues long. CDR3 DNA sequence: TGCGCCAGCAGTGTAATCTTACAGGGCGCGACCCCCAATACGCAGTATTTT. Residues: CASSVILQGATPNTQYF.

The genes are TRBV4-3 and TRBJ2-1; 13 positions agree with TRBD2. The CDR3 totals 18 residues. Germline lookup yields CDR1 LGHNA and CDR2 YSLEER. Trimming cost V 2 bases and J 10 bases; bases outside gene matches: 14. CDR3 coding DNA: TGCGCCAGCAGCCAAAGTGGGGTTACTAGCGGGAGGGCCCACGAGCAGTTCTTC. This translates into CASSQSGVTSGRAHEQFF.

The chain has TRBV30 and TRBJ2-1, with 13 bases matching TRBD2. The CDR3 is made up of 17 amino acids. V shed 8 bases, J shed 8 bases, and the junction held 18 bases outside the gene matches. The germline CDR1 and CDR2 sequences are GTSNPN and SVGIG (reference sequence). The CDR3, as DNA: TGTGCCCTTCGGACAGGGAAGACTAGCGGGGGGAACGATGAGCAGTTCTTC. Protein sequence: CALRTGKTSGGNDEQFF.

The chain is built from TRBV28 and TRBJ1-1; a possible D gene is TRBD1 (6 bases). V was clipped by 5 bases and J by 1 base, with 8 bases between them. This CDR3 contains 13 residues. The germline V gene encodes CDR1 MDHEN and CDR2 SYDVKM. The chain's CDR3 is CASSTGSNTEAFF. CDR3 DNA sequence: TGTGCCAGCAGTACAGGGTCGAACACTGAAGCTTTCTTT.

This clone was counted a few times. The chain recombines TRBV7-9 with TRBJ2-3; D is unresolved. Germline lookup yields CDR1 SEHNR and CDR2 FQNEAQ (reference sequence). Trimming pared 5 bases from V and 1 base from J, leaving 10 bases between. This CDR3 comprises 14 residues. The CDR3 nucleotides read TGTGCCAGCAGCGCCTATGATGGCACAGATACGCAGTATTTT. Amino acids: CASSAYDGTDTQYF. The full variable domain, rest sourced from reference TRBV7-9 and TRBJ2-3, is DTGVSQNPRHKITKRGQNVTFRCDPISEHNRLYWYRQTLGQGPEFLTYFQNEAQLEKSRLLSDRFSAERPKGSFSTLEIQRTEQGDSAMYLCASSAYDGTDTQYFGPGTRLTVL.